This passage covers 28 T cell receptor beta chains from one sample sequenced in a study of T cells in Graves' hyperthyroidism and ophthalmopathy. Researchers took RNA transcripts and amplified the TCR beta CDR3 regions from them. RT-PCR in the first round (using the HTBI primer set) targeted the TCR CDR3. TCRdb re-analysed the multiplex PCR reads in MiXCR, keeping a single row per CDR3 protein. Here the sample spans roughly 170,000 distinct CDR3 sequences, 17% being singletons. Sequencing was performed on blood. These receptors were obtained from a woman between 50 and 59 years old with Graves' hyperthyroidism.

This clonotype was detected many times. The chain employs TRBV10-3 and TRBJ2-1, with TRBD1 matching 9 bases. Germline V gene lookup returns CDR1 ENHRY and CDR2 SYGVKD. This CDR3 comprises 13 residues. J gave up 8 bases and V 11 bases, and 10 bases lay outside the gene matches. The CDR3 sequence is CALWDRDMDEQFF. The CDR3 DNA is TGTGCCCTCTGGGACAGGGACATGGATGAGCAGTTCTTC.

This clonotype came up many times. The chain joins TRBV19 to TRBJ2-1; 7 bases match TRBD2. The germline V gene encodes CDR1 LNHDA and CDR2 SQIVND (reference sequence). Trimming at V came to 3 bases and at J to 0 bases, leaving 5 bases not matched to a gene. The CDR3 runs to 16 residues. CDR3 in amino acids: CASSISGGGSYNEQFF. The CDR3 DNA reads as TGTGCCAGTAGTATTAGTGGGGGGGGCTCCTACAATGAGCAGTTCTTC.

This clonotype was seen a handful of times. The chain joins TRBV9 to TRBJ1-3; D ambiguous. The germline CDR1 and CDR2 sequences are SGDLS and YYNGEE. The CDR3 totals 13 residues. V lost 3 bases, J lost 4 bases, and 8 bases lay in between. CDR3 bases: TGTGCCAGCAGCGGCGATATAGGAAACACCATATATTTT. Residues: CASSGDIGNTIYF.

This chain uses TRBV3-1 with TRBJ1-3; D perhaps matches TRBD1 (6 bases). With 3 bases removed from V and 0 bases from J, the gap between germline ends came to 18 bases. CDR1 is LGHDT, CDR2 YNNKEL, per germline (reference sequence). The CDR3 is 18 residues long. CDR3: CASSHPVWGHSSGNTIYF. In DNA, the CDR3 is TGTGCCAGCAGCCATCCGGTATGGGGGCATTCCTCTGGAAACACCATATATTTT.

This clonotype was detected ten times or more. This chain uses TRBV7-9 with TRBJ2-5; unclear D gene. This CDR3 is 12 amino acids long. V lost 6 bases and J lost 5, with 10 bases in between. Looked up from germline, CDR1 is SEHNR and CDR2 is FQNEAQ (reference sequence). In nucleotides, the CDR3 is TGTGCCAGCAGATGGATTGGGGAGACCCAGTACTTC. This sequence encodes CASRWIGETQYF.

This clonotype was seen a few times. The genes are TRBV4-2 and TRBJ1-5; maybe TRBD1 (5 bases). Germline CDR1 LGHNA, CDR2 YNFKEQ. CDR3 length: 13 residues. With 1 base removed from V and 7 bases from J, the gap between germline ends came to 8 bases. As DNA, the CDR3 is TGTGCCAGCAGCCAAGCGGGGGGACAGCCCCAGCATTTT. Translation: CASSQAGGQPQHF.

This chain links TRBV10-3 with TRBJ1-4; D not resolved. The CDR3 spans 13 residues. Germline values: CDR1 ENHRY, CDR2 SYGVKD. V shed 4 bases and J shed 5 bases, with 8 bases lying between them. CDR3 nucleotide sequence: TGTGCCATCAGTGGGGGATCCAATGAAAAACTGTTTTTT. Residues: CAISGGSNEKLFF.

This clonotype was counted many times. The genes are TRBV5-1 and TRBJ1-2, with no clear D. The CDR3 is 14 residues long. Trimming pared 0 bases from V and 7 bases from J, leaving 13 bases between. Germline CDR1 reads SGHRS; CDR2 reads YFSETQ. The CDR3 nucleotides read TGCGCCAGCAGCTTGGGGTCCGGACTAGGTGGCTACACCTTC. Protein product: CASSLGSGLGGYTF.

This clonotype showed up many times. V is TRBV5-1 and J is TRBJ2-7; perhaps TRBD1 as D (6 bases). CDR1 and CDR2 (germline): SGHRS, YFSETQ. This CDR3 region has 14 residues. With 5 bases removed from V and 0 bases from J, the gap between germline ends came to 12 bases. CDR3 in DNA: TGCGCCAGCAGAAGACAGGTTAACTCCTACGAGCAGTACTTC. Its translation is CASRRQVNSYEQYF. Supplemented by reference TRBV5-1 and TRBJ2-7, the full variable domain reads KAGVTQTPRYLIKTRGQQVTLSCSPISGHRSVSWYQQTPGQGLQFLFEYFSETQRNKGNFPGRFSGRQFSNSRSEMNVSTLELGDSALYLCASRRQVNSYEQYFGPGTRLTVT.

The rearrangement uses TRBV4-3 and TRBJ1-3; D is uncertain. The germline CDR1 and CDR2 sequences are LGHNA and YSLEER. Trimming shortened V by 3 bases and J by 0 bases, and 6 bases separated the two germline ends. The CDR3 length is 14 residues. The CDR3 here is CASSQKVSGNTIYF. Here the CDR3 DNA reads TGCGCCAGCAGCCAGAAGGTCTCTGGAAACACCATATATTTT.

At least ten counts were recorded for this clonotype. The CDR3 coding sequence is TGTGCCAGCAGCCCCCGGGACAGGGAGTCTCGAGCTTTCTTT. The encoded protein is CASSPRDRESRAFF. The chain couples TRBV7-9 to TRBJ1-1; TRBD1 matches 9 bases. The CDR3 has 14 amino acids. The germline V gene encodes CDR1 SEHNR and CDR2 FQNEAQ (reference sequence). V lost 5 bases, J lost 10 bases, and 11 bases stayed unmatched. Using reference TRBV7-9 and TRBJ1-1 for the parts outside the CDR3, the full variable domain is DTGVSQNPRHKITKRGQNVTFRCDPISEHNRLYWYRQTLGQGPEFLTYFQNEAQLEKSRLLSDRFSAERPKGSFSTLEIQRTEQGDSAMYLCASSPRDRESRAFFGQGTRLTVV.

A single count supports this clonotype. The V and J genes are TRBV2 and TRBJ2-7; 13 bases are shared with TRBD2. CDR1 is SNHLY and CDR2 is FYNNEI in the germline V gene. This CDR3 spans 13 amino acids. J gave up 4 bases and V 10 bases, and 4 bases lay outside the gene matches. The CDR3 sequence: CAIGTSGDYEQYF. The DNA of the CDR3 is TGTGCCATCGGGACTAGCGGGGATTACGAGCAGTACTTC.

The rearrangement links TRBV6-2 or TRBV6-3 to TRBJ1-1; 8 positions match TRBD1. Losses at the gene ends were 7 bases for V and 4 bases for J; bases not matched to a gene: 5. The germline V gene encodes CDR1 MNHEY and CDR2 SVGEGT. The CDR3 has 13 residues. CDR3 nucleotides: TGTGCCAGCACAAAGACAGGGGCCACTGAAGCTTTCTTT. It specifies CASTKTGATEAFF.

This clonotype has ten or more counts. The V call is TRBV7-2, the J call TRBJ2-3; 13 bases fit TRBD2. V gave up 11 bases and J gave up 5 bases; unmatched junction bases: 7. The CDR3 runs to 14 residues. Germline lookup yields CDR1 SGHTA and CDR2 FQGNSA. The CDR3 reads CAGRLAGGLDTQYF. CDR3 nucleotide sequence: TGTGCCGGACGACTAGCGGGGGGTCTAGATACGCAGTATTTT.

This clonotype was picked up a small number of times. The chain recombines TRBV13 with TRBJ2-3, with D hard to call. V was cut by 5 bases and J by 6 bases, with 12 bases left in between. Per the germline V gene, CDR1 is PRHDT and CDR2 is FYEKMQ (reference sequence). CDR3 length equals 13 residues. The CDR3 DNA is TGTGCCAGCAGCCCCCAACGGGCGGATACGCAGTATTTT. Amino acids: CASSPQRADTQYF. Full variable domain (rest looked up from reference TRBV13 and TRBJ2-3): AAGVIQSPRHLIKEKRETATLKCYPIPRHDTVYWYQQGPGQDPQFLISFYEKMQSDKGSIPDRFSAQQFSDYHSELNMSSLELGDSALYFCASSPQRADTQYFGPGTRLTVL.

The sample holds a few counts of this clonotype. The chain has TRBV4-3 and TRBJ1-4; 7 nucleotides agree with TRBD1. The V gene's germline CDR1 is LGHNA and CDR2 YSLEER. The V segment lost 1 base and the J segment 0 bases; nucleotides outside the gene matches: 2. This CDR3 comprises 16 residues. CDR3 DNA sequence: TGCGCCAGCAGCCAAGGACAGGGAACAACTAATGAAAAACTGTTTTTT. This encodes CASSQGQGTTNEKLFF.

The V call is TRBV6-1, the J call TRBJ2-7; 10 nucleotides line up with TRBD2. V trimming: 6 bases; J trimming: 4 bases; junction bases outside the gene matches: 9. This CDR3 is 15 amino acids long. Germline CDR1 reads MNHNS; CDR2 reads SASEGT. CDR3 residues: CASSRGLAASYEQYF. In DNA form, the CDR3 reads TGTGCCAGCAGCCGCGGACTAGCGGCATCGTACGAGCAGTACTTC.

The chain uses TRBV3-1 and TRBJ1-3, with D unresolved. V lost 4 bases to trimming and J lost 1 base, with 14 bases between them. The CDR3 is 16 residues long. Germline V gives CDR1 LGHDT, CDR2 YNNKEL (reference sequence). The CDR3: CASSLLTGKSGNTIYF. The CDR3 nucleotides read TGTGCCAGCAGCCTCCTGACGGGAAAATCTGGAAACACCATATATTTT.

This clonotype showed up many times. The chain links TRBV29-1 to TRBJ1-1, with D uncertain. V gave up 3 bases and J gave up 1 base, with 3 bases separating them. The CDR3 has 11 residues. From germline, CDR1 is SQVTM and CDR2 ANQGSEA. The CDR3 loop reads CSVDRNTEAFF. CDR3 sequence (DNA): TGCAGCGTTGACAGGAACACTGAAGCTTTCTTT.

The CDR3 bases are TGTGCCAGCAGCTTTAAGGGCTACACTGAAGCTTTCTTT. Amino acids: CASSFKGYTEAFF. This chain uses TRBV5-6 with TRBJ1-1; D is uncertain. Germline V gives CDR1 SGHDT, CDR2 YYEEEE. V was pared by 2 bases and J by 3 bases, with 8 bases between. The length of the CDR3 is 13 residues.

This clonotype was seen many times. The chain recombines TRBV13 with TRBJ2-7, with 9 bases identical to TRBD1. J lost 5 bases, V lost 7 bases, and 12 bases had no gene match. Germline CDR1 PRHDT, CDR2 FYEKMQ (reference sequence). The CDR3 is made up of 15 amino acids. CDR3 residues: CASKLRGQGNHEQYF. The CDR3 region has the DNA TGTGCCAGCAAATTACGGGGACAGGGAAACCACGAGCAGTACTTC.

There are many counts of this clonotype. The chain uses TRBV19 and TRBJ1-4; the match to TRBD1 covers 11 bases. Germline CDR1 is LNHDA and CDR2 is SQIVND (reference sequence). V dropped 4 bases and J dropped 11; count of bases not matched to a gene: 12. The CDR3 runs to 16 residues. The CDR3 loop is CASSNGQGAFGEKLFF. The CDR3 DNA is TGTGCCAGTAGTAACGGACAGGGGGCCTTCGGAGAGAAACTGTTTTTT.

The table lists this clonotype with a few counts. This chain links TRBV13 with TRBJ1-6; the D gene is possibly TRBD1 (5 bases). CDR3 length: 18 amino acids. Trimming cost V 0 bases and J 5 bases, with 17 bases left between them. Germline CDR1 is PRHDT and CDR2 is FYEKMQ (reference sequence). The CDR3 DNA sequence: TGTGCCAGCAGCTTAGGCCGGGGGGTGAGTTCGAATAATTCACCCCTCCACTTT. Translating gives CASSLGRGVSSNNSPLHF.

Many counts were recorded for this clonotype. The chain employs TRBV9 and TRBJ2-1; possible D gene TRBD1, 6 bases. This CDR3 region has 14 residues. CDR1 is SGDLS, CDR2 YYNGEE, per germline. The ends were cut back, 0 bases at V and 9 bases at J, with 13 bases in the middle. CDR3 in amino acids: CASSVANRALEQFF. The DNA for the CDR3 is TGTGCCAGCAGCGTAGCTAACAGGGCGCTTGAGCAGTTCTTC.

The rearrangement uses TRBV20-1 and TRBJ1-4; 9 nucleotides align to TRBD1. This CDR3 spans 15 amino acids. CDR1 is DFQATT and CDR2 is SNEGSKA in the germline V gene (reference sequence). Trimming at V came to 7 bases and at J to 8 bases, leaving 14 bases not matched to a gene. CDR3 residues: CSGTQGASVGEKLFF. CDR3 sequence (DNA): TGCAGTGGGACACAGGGGGCTTCGGTTGGAGAAAAACTGTTTTTT.

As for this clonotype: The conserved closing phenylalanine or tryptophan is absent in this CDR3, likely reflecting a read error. In DNA form, the CDR3 reads TGTGCCAGCAGCGAGGGACGGTTGAACACTGAAGCTTTCTCT. Translated, it gives CASSEGRLNTEAFS. V and J are TRBV3-1 and TRBJ1-1; weak D call: TRBD1 (5 bases). Per germline, CDR1 LGHDT and CDR2 YNNKEL (reference sequence). The CDR3 spans 14 residues. V lost 5 bases and J lost 0, with 10 bases in between.

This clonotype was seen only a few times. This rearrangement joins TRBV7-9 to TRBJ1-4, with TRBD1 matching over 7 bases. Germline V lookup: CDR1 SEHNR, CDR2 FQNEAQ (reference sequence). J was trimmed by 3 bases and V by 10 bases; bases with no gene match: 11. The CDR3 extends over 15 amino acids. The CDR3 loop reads CAISRGDSANEKLFF. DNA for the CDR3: TGTGCCATTTCCCGCGGGGACAGCGCTAATGAAAAACTGTTTTTT.

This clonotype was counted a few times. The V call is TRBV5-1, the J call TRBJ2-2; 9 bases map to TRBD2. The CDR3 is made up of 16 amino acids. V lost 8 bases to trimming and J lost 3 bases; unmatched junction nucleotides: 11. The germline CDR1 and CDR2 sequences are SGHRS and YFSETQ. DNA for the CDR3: TGCGCCAGTCGGGCCGGGGGACTAGCAGACACCGGGGAGCTGTTTTTT. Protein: CASRAGGLADTGELFF.